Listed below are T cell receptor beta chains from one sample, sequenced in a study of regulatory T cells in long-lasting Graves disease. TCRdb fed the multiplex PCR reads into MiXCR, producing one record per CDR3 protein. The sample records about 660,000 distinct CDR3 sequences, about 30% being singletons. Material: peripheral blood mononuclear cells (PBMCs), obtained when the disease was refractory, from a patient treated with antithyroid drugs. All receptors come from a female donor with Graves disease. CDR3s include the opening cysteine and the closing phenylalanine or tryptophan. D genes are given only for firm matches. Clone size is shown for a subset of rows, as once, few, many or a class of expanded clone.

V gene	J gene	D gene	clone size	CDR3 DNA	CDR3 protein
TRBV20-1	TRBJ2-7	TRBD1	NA	TGCAGTGCTAGCGGGACAGGGAGCTCCTACGAGCAGTACTTC	CSASGTGSSYEQYF
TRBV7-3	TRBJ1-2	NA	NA	TGTGCCAGCAGCTTAACGGACAGTCTCTATGGCTACACCTTC	CASSLTDSLYGYTF
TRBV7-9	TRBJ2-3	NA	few	TGTGCCAGCAGCACCAATACAGATACGCAGTATTTT	CASSTNTDTQYF
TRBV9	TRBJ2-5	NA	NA	TGTGCCAGCAGCCCCCTAGGGGATAGAAGGGAGACCCAGTACTTC	CASSPLGDRRETQYF
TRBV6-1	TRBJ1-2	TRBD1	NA	TGTGCCAGCATCCTGGGGACAGGGGATGGCTACACCTTC	CASILGTGDGYTF
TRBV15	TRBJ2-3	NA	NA	TGTGCCACCAGCAGGAACAGGCGGACAGATACGCAGTATTTT	CATSRNRRTDTQYF
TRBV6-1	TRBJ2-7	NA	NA	TGTGCCAGCAAAAGGGACGGAGCCTACGAGCAGTACTTC	CASKRDGAYEQYF
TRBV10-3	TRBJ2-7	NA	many	TGTGCCATCAGCCAAACTAGCATCTCCTACGAGCAGTACTTC	CAISQTSISYEQYF
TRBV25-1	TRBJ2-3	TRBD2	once	TGTGCCAGCAGTTATGGTAGCGGGAGAACAGATACGCAGTATTTT	CASSYGSGRTDTQYF
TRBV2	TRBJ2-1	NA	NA	TGTGCCAGCAGACAAACAGGGTACCAAAATGAGCAGTTCTTC	CASRQTGYQNEQFF
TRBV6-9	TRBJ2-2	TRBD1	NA	TGTGCCAGCAGTTACGGGACAGGGGGCTTGAAAGACACCGGGGAGCTGTTTTTT	CASSYGTGGLKDTGELFF
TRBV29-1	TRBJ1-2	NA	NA	TGCAGCGTTGACCAGGGGCATGGCTACACCTTC	CSVDQGHGYTF
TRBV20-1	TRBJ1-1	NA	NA	TGCAGTGCTAGACGGCAGATGAACACTGAAGCTTTCTTT	CSARRQMNTEAFF
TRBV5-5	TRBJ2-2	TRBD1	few	TGTGCCAGCAACGCACAGGGGGCCACCGGGGAGCTGTTTTTT	CASNAQGATGELFF
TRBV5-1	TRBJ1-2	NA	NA	TGCGCCAGCAGCCCCCGCGGAGAGGGCTATGGCTACACCTTC	CASSPRGEGYGYTF
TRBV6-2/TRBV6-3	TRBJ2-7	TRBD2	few	TGTGCCAGCAGTTACAGGCCTAGCGGGAGCTCTTCAGGGGAGCAGTACTTC	CASSYRPSGSSSGEQYF
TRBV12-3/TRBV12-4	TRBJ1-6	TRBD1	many	TGTGCCAGCAGCCCGACAGGGCCTACACGTCCCCTCCACTTT	CASSPTGPTRPLHF
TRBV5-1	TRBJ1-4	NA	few	TGCGCCAGCAGCTTTGCTGACAGCCTCTGGAATGAAAAACTGTTTTTT	CASSFADSLWNEKLFF
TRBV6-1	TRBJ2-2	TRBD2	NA	TGTGCCAGCAGACCTAGCGGGAGGGAAACCGGGGAGCTGTTTTTT	CASRPSGRETGELFF
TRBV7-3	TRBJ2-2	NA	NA	TGTGCCAGCAGCTTTTCTGCAGGGGCCACCGGGGAGCTGTTTTTT	CASSFSAGATGELFF
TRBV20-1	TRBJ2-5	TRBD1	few	TGCAGTGCTAGAGATCTTGGGAACAGGGGGACAGAGACCCAGTACTTC	CSARDLGNRGTETQYF
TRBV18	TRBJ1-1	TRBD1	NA	TGTGCCAGCTCACCAGTTGCCCAGGGGGCTGGCACTGAAGCTTTCTTT	CASSPVAQGAGTEAFF
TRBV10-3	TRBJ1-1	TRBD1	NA	TGTGCCATCAGCAAAACAGGGGGCCATATGAACACTGAAGCTTTCTTT	CAISKTGGHMNTEAFF
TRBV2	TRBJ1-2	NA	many	TGTGCCAGCAGTGTCAGGACAGACTATGGCTACACCTTC	CASSVRTDYGYTF
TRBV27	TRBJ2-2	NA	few	TGTGCCAGCCAGTACAGGGTTCCAAACACCGGGGAGCTGTTTTTT	CASQYRVPNTGELFF
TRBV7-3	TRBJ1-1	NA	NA	TGTGCCAGCAGCTGGGGGAATCCGAACACTGAAGCTTTCTTT	CASSWGNPNTEAFF
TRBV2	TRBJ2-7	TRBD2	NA	TGTGCCAGCAGTCCCCAGGGGACTAGGGATGACGAGCAGTACTTC	CASSPQGTRDDEQYF
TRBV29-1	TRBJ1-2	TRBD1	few	TGCAGCGTGACAGGGATTGGCTATGGCTACACCTTC	CSVTGIGYGYTF
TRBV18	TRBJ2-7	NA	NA	TGTGCCAGCTCACCGATTCGGGCCGACTCCTCCGAGCAGTACTTC	CASSPIRADSSEQYF
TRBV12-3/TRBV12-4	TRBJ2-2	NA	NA	TGTGCCAGCCTGTTGCACACCGGGGAGCTGTTTTTT	CASLLHTGELFF
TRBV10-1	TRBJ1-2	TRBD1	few	TGCGCCAGCCTTCCGGGACAGGCCGACTATGGCTACACCTTC	CASLPGQADYGYTF
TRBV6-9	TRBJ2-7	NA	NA	TGTGCCAGCAGTTACTTGGACCACGAGCAGTACTTC	CASSYLDHEQYF
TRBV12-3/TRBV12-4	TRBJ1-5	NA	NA	TGTGCCAGCAGCCTGGGGGGTTCGGGTCAGCCCCAGCATTTT	CASSLGGSGQPQHF
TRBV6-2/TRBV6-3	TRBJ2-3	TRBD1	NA	TGTGCCAGCAGTGAGAACGACAGGGTTTCTGATACGCAGTATTTT	CASSENDRVSDTQYF
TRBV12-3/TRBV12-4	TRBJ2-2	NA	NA	TGTGCCAGCAGTCACAGGGGCCTGAACACCGGGGGGCTGTTTTTT	CASSHRGLNTGGLFF
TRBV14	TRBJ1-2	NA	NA	TGTGCCAGCAGCCTTTTACCGACCAGAGGGCGGGGTGGCTACACCTTC	CASSLLPTRGRGGYTF
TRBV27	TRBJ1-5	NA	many	TGTGCCAGCAGTCCTGGGGAGGGGTGGCAGGGCAGTAATCAGCCCCAGCATTTT	CASSPGEGWQGSNQPQHF
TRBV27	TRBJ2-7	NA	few	TGTGCCAGCAGCCACTTCTTAGCGGAGTTTCCCTACGAGCAGTACTTC	CASSHFLAEFPYEQYF
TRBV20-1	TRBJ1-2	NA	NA	TGCAGTGCTACAGGGCTTGCGGCGAGGGACCAACCTAACTATGGCTACACCTTC	CSATGLAARDQPNYGYTF
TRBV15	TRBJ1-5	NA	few	TGTGCCACCAGCAGAGATCCACGCGCCTTTGGGCCCCAGCATTTT	CATSRDPRAFGPQHF
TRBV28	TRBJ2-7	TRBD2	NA	TGTGCCAGCAGAGCGGGAGTAAGGTACGAGCAGTACTTC	CASRAGVRYEQYF
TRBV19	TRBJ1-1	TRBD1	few	TGTGCCAGTAGTGTGAACCGGGACAGGGGCGCTGAAGCTTTCTTT	CASSVNRDRGAEAFF
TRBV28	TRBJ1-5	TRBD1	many	TGTGCCAGCAGTCGGACAGGCCTATATCAGCCCCAGCATTTT	CASSRTGLYQPQHF
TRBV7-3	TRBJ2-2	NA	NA	TGTGCCAGCAGCCAGTCAAGGGCCGGGGAGCTGTCTTTT	CASSQSRAGELSF
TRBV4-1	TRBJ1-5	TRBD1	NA	TGCGCCAGCAGCCAAGGACAGGGTTTAAGGCAGCCCCAGCATTTT	CASSQGQGLRQPQHF